Listed below are T cell receptor beta chains from one sample, sequenced in a study of T-cell memory formation after mild COVID-19. TCRdb re-analysed the 5' RACE reads in MiXCR, keeping a single row per CDR3 protein. This table holds 350,000 to 500,000 distinct CDR3 sequences, around 19% found once. Sequenced input: PBMCs or a T cell subset sorted from them (not recorded which). The source is an adult woman who had mild COVID-19 (a few samples of this study predate the infection). Cell type and time point are not known. CDR3s include the opening cysteine and the closing phenylalanine or tryptophan. The D gene is left open where the match is weak. Size is stated for part of the rows, as once, few or many counts, or as a class when the clone is expanded.

v_gene,j_gene,abundance,d_gene,CDR3aa,CDR3nt
TRBV7-2,TRBJ2-1,many,TRBD2,CASSFWTSGTNEQFF,TGTGCCAGCAGCTTCTGGACTAGCGGGACCAATGAGCAGTTCTTC
TRBV14,TRBJ2-6,few,TRBD1,CASSQEGTGPLTGANVLTF,TGTGCCAGCAGCCAAGAAGGGACAGGGCCACTAACTGGGGCCAACGTCCTGACTTTC
TRBV19,TRBJ1-2,.,.,CASSIDAGTRGYGYTF,TGTGCCAGTAGTATAGATGCCGGGACCCGAGGGTATGGCTACACCTTC
TRBV20-1,TRBJ1-1,.,.,CSVAGAGAEAFF,TGCAGTGTCGCGGGGGCCGGGGCTGAAGCTTTCTTT
TRBV5-1,TRBJ2-7,.,.,CASRRGAFYEQYF,TGCGCCAGCAGGAGGGGGGCCTTCTACGAGCAGTACTTC
TRBV5-1,TRBJ2-3,few,TRBD2,CASSSSTSSGPTDTQYF,TGCGCCAGCAGCTCCAGCACCTCTAGCGGCCCGACAGATACGCAGTATTTT
TRBV27,TRBJ1-2,.,.,CASGTLRRGYTF,TGTGCCAGTGGGACGCTGAGGAGGGGCTACACCTTC
TRBV12-3/TRBV12-4,TRBJ1-1,.,.,CASSFGSRDEAFF,TGTGCCAGCAGTTTTGGGTCGAGAGATGAAGCTTTCTTT
TRBV6-1,TRBJ1-5,few,.,CASSLDWSDQPQHF,TGTGCCAGCAGTTTGGACTGGAGCGATCAGCCCCAGCATTTT
TRBV7-2,TRBJ1-1,many,.,CASSSNRLMNTEAFF,TGTGCCAGCAGCTCTAACAGGTTAATGAACACTGAAGCTTTCTTT
TRBV28,TRBJ2-1,few,TRBD2,CASRRGASYNEQFF,TGTGCCAGCAGGCGGGGGGCTTCCTACAATGAGCAGTTCTTC
TRBV7-3,TRBJ2-5,many,TRBD2,CASSLPGSTSAETQYF,TGTGCCAGCAGCCTCCCCGGATCGACTAGCGCAGAGACCCAGTACTTC
TRBV28,TRBJ2-7,few,.,CASSLPSTYEQYF,TGTGCCAGCAGTTTACCCAGTACCTACGAGCAGTACTTC
TRBV5-1,TRBJ2-3,many,.,CASSRTNLASDTQYF,TGCGCCAGCAGCCGAACTAATCTAGCATCAGATACGCAGTATTTT
TRBV29-1,TRBJ1-4,few,.,CSVDIQGNEKLFF,TGCAGCGTTGATATCCAGGGGAATGAAAAACTGTTTTTT
TRBV20-1,TRBJ1-4,many,.,CSATFNEKLFF,TGCAGTGCTACCTTCAATGAAAAACTGTTTTTT
TRBV5-1,TRBJ2-3,.,.,CASKEEAAQYF,TGCGCCAGCAAGGAGGAGGCCGCGCAGTATTTT
TRBV5-1,TRBJ2-1,.,.,CASSTGQGNYNEQFF,TGCGCCAGCAGCACGGGCCAGGGGAACTACAATGAGCAGTTCTTC
TRBV6-6,TRBJ1-1,.,TRBD1,CASSYPRTGVYTEAFF,TGTGCCAGCAGTTACCCTAGGACAGGGGTATACACTGAAGCTTTCTTT
TRBV7-2,TRBJ2-1,.,TRBD2,CASPSGGLAGGDEQFF,TGTGCCAGCCCCTCTGGCGGACTAGCGGGGGGAGATGAGCAGTTCTTC
TRBV5-1,TRBJ2-7,.,.,CASSGHGGTNSYEQYF,TGCGCCAGCAGCGGCCACGGGGGCACTAATTCCTACGAGCAGTACTTC
TRBV12-3/TRBV12-4,TRBJ2-3,.,.,CASSPGTLGGGDTQYF,TGTGCCAGCAGTCCTGGGACGCTCGGTGGTGGAGATACGCAGTATTTT
TRBV9,TRBJ2-1,.,TRBD2,CASSATGLAGAPNEQFF,TGTGCCAGCAGCGCAACCGGACTAGCGGGGGCCCCCAATGAGCAGTTCTTC
TRBV27,TRBJ2-3,once,.,CASSFRGQHTDTQYF,TGTGCCAGCAGTTTCCGCGGACAGCACACAGATACGCAGTATTTT
TRBV7-9,TRBJ2-3,few,.,CASSLIVGETDTQYF,TGTGCCAGCAGCCTTATAGTGGGAGAGACAGATACGCAGTATTTT
TRBV7-9,TRBJ2-2,.,TRBD2,CASTASGRIGELFF,TGTGCCAGCACAGCTAGCGGGCGGATCGGGGAGCTGTTTTTT
TRBV4-1,TRBJ2-2,.,TRBD2,CASSQEVTSVGELFF,TGCGCCAGCAGCCAAGAAGTGACTAGCGTGGGGGAGCTGTTTTTT
TRBV12-3/TRBV12-4,TRBJ2-4,few,.,CASRAPGLAKNIQYF,TGTGCCAGCAGGGCCCCGGGGTTAGCCAAAAACATTCAGTACTTC
TRBV15,TRBJ1-5,few,.,CATSRDIGDQPQHF,TGTGCCACCAGCAGAGATATCGGGGATCAGCCCCAGCATTTT
TRBV7-9,TRBJ2-5,.,TRBD1,CASSSTQGQQETQYF,TGTGCCAGCAGCTCTACCCAGGGACAGCAAGAGACCCAGTACTTC
TRBV18,TRBJ1-4,.,.,CASSPYPQPQEKLFF,TGTGCCAGCTCCCCGTACCCGCAGCCTCAAGAAAAACTGTTTTTT
TRBV11-2,TRBJ2-3,.,.,CASSWTADTDTQYF,TGTGCCAGCAGCTGGACGGCTGACACAGATACGCAGTATTTT
TRBV4-3,TRBJ2-2,few,TRBD2,CASSLASGSTGELFF,TGCGCCAGCAGCCTAGCTAGCGGTTCCACCGGGGAGCTGTTTTTT
TRBV6-2/TRBV6-3,TRBJ2-1,.,TRBD2,CASGGRANEQFF,TGTGCCAGCGGCGGGAGGGCAAATGAGCAGTTCTTC
TRBV29-1,TRBJ1-1,few,TRBD1,CSVWDRGNTEAFF,TGCAGCGTGTGGGACAGGGGGAACACTGAAGCTTTCTTT
TRBV24-1,TRBJ1-2,once,TRBD1,CATSDPRTGHNYGYTF,TGTGCCACCAGTGACCCAAGGACAGGGCATAACTATGGCTACACCTTC
TRBV29-1,TRBJ2-7,few,.,CSVVIASRGLEQYF,TGCAGCGTTGTGATCGCTAGTCGAGGTCTCGAGCAGTACTTC
TRBV18,TRBJ1-1,few,.,CASSPPEWVALNTEAFF,TGTGCCAGCTCACCACCCGAGTGGGTAGCTCTGAACACTGAAGCTTTCTTT
TRBV24-1,TRBJ2-5,few,.,CATSDQGTEQETQYF,TGTGCCACCAGTGACCAAGGGACGGAACAAGAGACCCAGTACTTC
TRBV4-1,TRBJ1-1,few,.,CASSQVQGIYTEAFF,TGCGCCAGCAGCCAAGTGCAAGGCATTTACACTGAAGCTTTCTTT
TRBV5-6,TRBJ2-7,.,TRBD2,CASSLTSGSAYEQYF,TGTGCCAGCAGCTTGACTAGCGGGAGCGCCTACGAGCAGTACTTC
TRBV14,TRBJ1-2,few,.,CASSQNWVSNYGYTF,TGTGCCAGCAGCCAAAATTGGGTTTCTAACTATGGCTACACCTTC
TRBV14,TRBJ1-5,few,.,CASSQGHNNQPQHF,TGTGCCAGCAGCCAGGGACACAACAATCAGCCCCAGCATTTT
TRBV9,TRBJ2-2,few,.,CASSRPTTGELFF,TGTGCCAGCAGCCGCCCGACTACCGGGGAGCTGTTTTTT
TRBV27,TRBJ2-7,.,.,CASSLDVQGYEQYF,TGTGCCAGCAGTTTAGACGTCCAGGGCTACGAGCAGTACTTC
TRBV27,TRBJ1-4,.,.,CASSFGPGEKLFF,TGTGCCAGCAGTTTCGGCCCTGGGGAAAAACTGTTTTTT
TRBV5-1,TRBJ1-1,once,.,CASSSSSFTEAFF,TGCGCCAGCAGCTCTTCCTCCTTTACTGAAGCTTTCTTT
TRBV11-3,TRBJ2-1,few,.,CASSLPVWEAGNEQFF,TGTGCCAGCAGCTTACCCGTGTGGGAGGCGGGAAATGAGCAGTTCTTC
TRBV4-1,TRBJ1-2,few,TRBD1,CASNDRGLDGYTF,TGCGCCAGCAACGACAGGGGGTTGGATGGCTACACCTTC
TRBV29-1,TRBJ2-4,few,TRBD1,CSALSREDREAKNIQYF,TGCAGCGCCCTGTCTCGGGAAGACAGGGAAGCCAAAAACATTCAGTACTTC